This entry lists 24 T cell receptor beta chains sequenced from one sample in a study of molecular identifiers for immune sequencing clone quantification. One entry per CDR3 protein, called by TCRdb with MiXCR from the PCR reads. Among about 330,000 distinct CDR3 sequences listed, 24% were seen once. Input material: naive CD8+ T cells from blood, with Jurkat cell RNA spiked in. The subset was: FACS-sorted CD8+CD4-CCR7+CD45RA+ naive T cells. The receptors shown here come from a human donor in good health. Some libraries in this study had Jurkat cell RNA spiked in.

The chain is built from TRBV3-1 and TRBJ2-3; TRBD2 matches at 9 bases. This CDR3 spans 16 amino acids. CDR1 and CDR2 (germline): LGHDT, YNNKEL (reference sequence). With 1 base clipped from V and 3 bases from J, the junction kept 5 bases outside the gene matches. The CDR3 region is CASSQGVSGSTDTQYF. The CDR3 DNA follows: TGTGCCAGCAGCCAAGGGGTTAGCGGGAGTACAGATACGCAGTATTTT.

The chain uses TRBV4-3 and TRBJ2-7; D possibly corresponds to TRBD2 (5 bases). Trimming removed 3 bases at V and 2 bases at J, with 11 bases between. CDR1 is LGHNA, CDR2 YSLEER, per germline. The CDR3 length is 14 residues. The CDR3 region has the DNA TGCGCCAGCAGCCAGGAAGAGGGTCCCTACGAGCAGTACTTC. Its translation is CASSQEEGPYEQYF.

Only a few counts were recorded for this clonotype. The chain employs TRBV12-3 or TRBV12-4 and TRBJ1-2; TRBD1 aligns across 7 bases. This CDR3 has 15 residues. V lost 5 bases, J lost 6 bases, and 12 bases stayed unmatched. The CDR3 DNA reads as TGTGCCAGCAGTCCGGGACAGACAATTTTAAATGGCTACACCTTC. This translates into CASSPGQTILNGYTF.

Details on this clonotype: This CDR3 fails to terminate in the conserved phenylalanine or tryptophan, so it likely reflects a read error. This sequence joins TRBV12-3 or TRBV12-4 and TRBJ2-3; TRBD1 or TRBD2 may be the D gene (6 bases each). V was pared by 6 bases and J by 4 bases, with 17 bases between. This CDR3 is built from 15 residues. CDR3 amino acids: CASSSLRGPADTQYL. The CDR3 nucleotides are TGTGCCAGCAGCTCCCTCCGGGGGCCCGCAGATACGCAGTATCTT.

This clonotype was picked up many times. The chain links TRBV29-1 to TRBJ2-3, with 12 bases fitting TRBD2. Trimming cost V 2 bases and J 6 bases; bases outside gene matches: 6. CDR1 SQVTM and CDR2 ANQGSEA come from the germline V gene. The CDR3 extends over 15 amino acids. The CDR3 loop is CSVETLAGGSDTQYF. CDR3 nucleotide sequence: TGCAGCGTTGAAACCCTAGCGGGAGGGTCCGATACGCAGTATTTT.

This clonotype was counted at least ten times. The chain employs TRBV27 and TRBJ2-6; D may match TRBD1 or TRBD2 (5 bases each). Per the germline V gene, CDR1 is MNHEY and CDR2 is SMNVEV (reference sequence). V lost 5 bases and J 4 bases, leaving 9 bases between the germline ends. This CDR3 has 14 residues. CDR3 bases: TGTGCCAGCAGTAGAGGGACCGGGGCCAACGTCCTGACTTTC. This encodes CASSRGTGANVLTF.

A few counts support this clonotype. The CDR3 coding sequence is TGTGCCAGCAGCCAACCCAGGGGAGGGACCGGGGAGCTGTTTTTT. It codes for CASSQPRGGTGELFF. V usage is TRBV3-1 and J usage is TRBJ2-2, with a weak D call TRBD2 (7 bases). This CDR3 contains 15 residues. The V gene's germline CDR1 is LGHDT and CDR2 YNNKEL (reference sequence). V was pared by 2 bases and J by 5 bases, with 12 bases between. The full variable domain, completed using reference TRBV3-1 and TRBJ2-2, is DTAVSQTPKYLVTQMGNDKSIKCEQNLGHDTMYWYKQDSKKFLKIMFSYNNKELIINETVPNRFSPKSPDKAHLNLHINSLELGDSAVYFCASSQPRGGTGELFFGEGSRLTVL.

The V gene is TRBV4-2, the J gene TRBJ2-2; possible D gene TRBD2, 5 bases. The V end was cut by 7 bases, the J end by 7 bases, with 16 bases between. CDR1 is LGHNA, CDR2 YNFKEQ, per germline. The CDR3 contains 14 residues. In nucleotides, the CDR3 is TGTGCCAGCAAAGGATTCGAGGGTAACGGGGAGCTGTTTTTT. Amino acid sequence: CASKGFEGNGELFF.

About this clonotype itself: One end of the junction fails to match germline, which may point to a read error. This chain uses TRBV14 with TRBJ2-7; possible D gene TRBD2, 6 bases. CDR1 SGHDN and CDR2 FVKESK come from the germline V gene. This CDR3 is built from 16 residues. The CDR3 here is CASRQNAGAPGDEQYF. Here the CDR3 DNA reads TGTGCCAGCCGCCAGAATGCCGGGGCCCCGGGGGACGAGCAGTACTTC.

This clonotype was detected many times. CDR3 sequence reads: CASSRNLGYEQYF. The DNA of the CDR3 is TGCGCCAGCAGCCGGAACCTGGGGTACGAGCAGTACTTC. This sequence joins TRBV4-3 and TRBJ2-7; D is uncertain. Germline lookup yields CDR1 LGHNA and CDR2 YSLEER. V gave up 4 bases and J gave up 4 bases, with 11 bases separating them. The CDR3 extends over 13 amino acids.

A few counts support this clonotype. The chain joins TRBV7-9 to TRBJ2-5; D not resolved. From germline, CDR1 is SEHNR and CDR2 FQNEAQ (reference sequence). Trimming shortened V by 3 bases and J by 3 bases, and 11 bases separated the two germline ends. The CDR3 covers 14 residues. CDR3 nucleotides: TGTGCCAGCAGCTTTACTGACCGGGAAGAGACCCAGTACTTC. Translation gives CASSFTDREETQYF. The full variable domain, completed using reference TRBV7-9 and TRBJ2-5, is DTGVSQNPRHKITKRGQNVTFRCDPISEHNRLYWYRQTLGQGPEFLTYFQNEAQLEKSRLLSDRFSAERPKGSFSTLEIQRTEQGDSAMYLCASSFTDREETQYFGPGTRLLVL.

This clonotype has ten or more counts. V and J are TRBV5-4 and TRBJ2-3; the D gene is possibly TRBD1 (6 bases). The germline V and J ends were trimmed by 0 bases and 7 bases, with 24 bases remaining between them. This CDR3 is built from 18 residues. Germline CDR1 and CDR2: SGHNT and YYREEE (reference sequence). DNA of the CDR3: TGTGCCAGCAGCTTGGAAGGACAGTTATCACCGATACCTAATACGCAGTATTTT. Its translation is CASSLEGQLSPIPNTQYF.

As for this clonotype: A much larger clone differs from this one at a single base, so this may be a read error. The CDR3: CASSTSSYEQNF. Here the CDR3 DNA reads TGTGCCAGCAGCACATCCAGCTACGAGCAGAACTTC. The V gene is TRBV7-9, the J gene TRBJ2-7, with D hard to call. This CDR3 contains 12 residues. From germline, CDR1 is SEHNR and CDR2 FQNEAQ (reference sequence). The entire variable domain, with the rest obtained from reference TRBV7-9 and TRBJ2-7, is as follows: DTGVSQNPRHKITKRGQNVTFRCDPISEHNRLYWYRQTLGQGPEFLTYFQNEAQLEKSRLLSDRFSAERPKGSFSTLEIQRTEQGDSAMYLCASSTSSYEQNFGPGTRLTVT.

On this clonotype: A much larger clone lies one base from this, so it may be a read error. This chain connects TRBV19 to TRBJ2-7, with 11 nucleotides matching TRBD1. The CDR3 is made up of 15 amino acids. V dropped 5 bases and J dropped 3; count of bases not matched to a gene: 6. CDR1 is LNHDA, CDR2 SQIVND, per germline (reference sequence). This chain's CDR3 is CASSFGGTGGYEQYF. The DNA of the CDR3 is TGTGCCAGTAGTTTCGGAGGGACAGGGGGCTACGAGCAGTACTTC. Complete variable domain (other parts from reference TRBV19 and TRBJ2-7): DGGITQSPKYLFRKEGQNVTLSCEQNLNHDAMYWYRQDPGQGLRLIYYSQIVNDFQKGDIAEGYSVSREKKESFPLTVTSAQKNPTAFYLCASSFGGTGGYEQYFGPGTRLTVT.

The table lists this clonotype with many counts. The chain's CDR3 is CASSRMQGNTGELFF. The CDR3 coding sequence is TGTGCCAGCAGCCGGATGCAGGGGAACACCGGGGAGCTGTTTTTT. The chain couples TRBV7-9 to TRBJ2-2, with D perhaps TRBD1 (5 bases). The germline gives CDR1 SEHNR, CDR2 FQNEAQ (reference sequence). V lost 5 bases, J lost 1 base, and 11 bases lay in between. The CDR3 extends over 15 amino acids.

This clonotype was observed at least ten times. The rearrangement joins TRBV29-1 to TRBJ1-1; tentative D call: TRBD1 (5 bases). The V gene's germline CDR1 is SQVTM and CDR2 ANQGSEA. There are 13 residues in the CDR3. Trimming pared 6 bases from V and 1 base from J, leaving 12 bases between. The CDR3 coding sequence is TGCAGCGTCTGGACGGGGACGAACACTGAAGCTTTCTTT. This translates into CSVWTGTNTEAFF.

This clonotype was counted only a few times. V usage is TRBV18 and J usage is TRBJ1-5; D gene uncertain. Per germline, CDR1 KGHSH and CDR2 LQKENI. V was shortened by 2 bases and J by 12 bases, with 14 bases between the two germline ends. The CDR3 is made up of 13 amino acids. This CDR3 reads CASSPVGSRLQHF. CDR3 nucleotide sequence: TGTGCCAGCTCACCAGTAGGCAGCCGGCTCCAGCATTTT.

This clonotype was observed a handful of times. This chain uses TRBV6-1 with TRBJ2-3, with 9 bases fitting TRBD2. The CDR3 loop spans 17 amino acids. Germline V CDR1 and CDR2: MNHNS, SASEGT. V gave up 2 bases and J gave up 3 bases; unmatched junction bases: 9. The CDR3, as DNA: TGTGCCAGCAGTGAACCAGGACTAGCGAGTTGGACAGATACGCAGTATTTT. It encodes CASSEPGLASWTDTQYF.

The rearrangement uses TRBV4-1 and TRBJ2-5, with D unclear. The V gene lost 1 base and the J gene lost 2 bases, with 14 bases spanning the gap. The CDR3 loop spans 16 amino acids. Germline lookup yields CDR1 MGHRA and CDR2 YSYEKL. The CDR3 nucleotides read TGCGCCAGCAGCCAAGCTAGTAGGACCCTACAAGAGACCCAGTACTTC. Amino acids: CASSQASRTLQETQYF.

This chain links TRBV27 with TRBJ2-3; D unresolved. The V end lost 2 bases, the J end lost 3 bases, and 15 bases lay between the germline ends. This CDR3 is built from 16 residues. Looked up from germline, CDR1 is MNHEY and CDR2 is SMNVEV (reference sequence). CDR3 bases: TGTGCCAGCAGTTTAGTTACTCCTTTGGGGACAGATACGCAGTATTTT. This codes for CASSLVTPLGTDTQYF.

Remarks on this clonotype: Sequence at one end of the junction differs from germline and may be a read error. This chain's CDR3 is CASSDSSGGSTDTLYF. The CDR3 region has the DNA TGTGCCAGCAGCGACTCTAGCGGGGGAAGCACAGATACGCTGTATTTT. The chain links TRBV13 to TRBJ2-3; 10 bases agree with TRBD2. This CDR3 has 16 residues. Germline assignment: CDR1 PRHDT and CDR2 FYEKMQ (reference sequence).

This clonotype was counted only a few times. The V gene is TRBV12-3 or TRBV12-4, the J gene TRBJ2-5; no reliable D call. The CDR3 runs 12 residues. Trimming pared 5 bases from V and 5 bases from J, leaving 9 bases between. The CDR3 reads CASSQRTETQYF. The CDR3 region has the DNA TGTGCCAGCAGTCAGCGTACGGAGACCCAGTACTTC.

The chain employs TRBV19 and TRBJ1-5; 9 nucleotides line up with TRBD1. J lost 5 bases, V lost 5 bases, and 4 bases had no gene match. In germline, CDR1 is LNHDA, CDR2 SQIVND (reference sequence). There are 14 residues in the CDR3. In DNA, the CDR3 is TGTGCCAGTAGTCCGGGGACAGGGCATCAGCCCCAGCATTTT. Translated: CASSPGTGHQPQHF.

Worth noting for this clonotype: A much larger clone is a single base away; this may be a read error. The chain carries TRBV6-5 and TRBJ2-7; 8 nucleotides match TRBD2. The junction had 7 bases not matched to a gene; V was cut back by 4 bases and J by 5 bases. Germline CDR1 reads MNHEY; CDR2 reads SVGAGI. The CDR3 has 14 residues. The DNA for the CDR3 is TGTGCCAGCAGTTGCAGTGGTAGCGGGGACGAGCAGTACTTC. It yields the protein CASSCSGSGDEQYF.